These 8 T cell receptor beta chains share one sample of origin, sequenced in a study of cytotoxic CD8 clonotypes in ibrutinib-treated CLL. The repertoire was sequenced with immunoSEQ multiplex PCR; TCRdb's copy has only in-frame clones and lacks some. The sample includes some 310,000 clones, roughly 79% seen only once; the top ten take over 5%. This specimen consisted of PBMCs, obtained before ibrutinib treatment. The receptor source for this set is a human donor with chronic lymphocytic leukemia.

V usage is TRBV7-9 and J usage is TRBJ2-3, with 13 positions matching TRBD2. V shed 6 bases, J shed 6 bases, and the junction held 9 bases outside the gene matches. CDR1 SEHNR and CDR2 FQNEAQ come from the germline V gene (reference sequence). This CDR3 region has 16 residues. The CDR3 DNA reads as TGTGCCAGCAGGCCGACTAGCGGGAGGTTTATCGATACGCAGTATTTT. It encodes CASRPTSGRFIDTQYF.

This chain uses TRBV5-5 with TRBJ2-7; D is perhaps TRBD1 (6 bases). CDR3 length: 13 residues. V lost 3 bases to trimming and J lost 3 bases, with 10 bases between them. In germline, CDR1 is SGHKS, CDR2 YYEKEE (reference sequence). As DNA, the CDR3 is TGTGCCAGCAGCTACCGGGACAACTACGAGCAGTACTTC. It specifies CASSYRDNYEQYF.

This chain connects TRBV27 to TRBJ2-1; 11 nucleotides match TRBD1. The V and J ends lost 5 bases and 2 bases, in that order; junction bases with no gene match: 11. The CDR3 has 18 amino acids. CDR1 and CDR2 (germline): MNHEY, SMNVEV (reference sequence). For the CDR3, the DNA is TGTGCCAGCAGTAGGACAGGGGGCTGGGAGTACGCCTACAATGAGCAGTTCTTC. Amino acids: CASSRTGGWEYAYNEQFF.

The chain joins TRBV7-2 to TRBJ2-7, with D unresolved. V shed 4 bases and J shed 9 bases, with 13 bases lying between them. The CDR3 runs 12 residues. Germline CDR1 and CDR2: SGHTA and FQGNSA. The CDR3 is CASSSAPPGQYF. DNA of the CDR3: TGTGCCAGCAGCTCCGCCCCCCCCGGGCAGTACTTC. The variable domain in full, with the rest retrieved from reference TRBV7-2 and TRBJ2-7, is GAGVSQSPSNKVTEKGKDVELRCDPISGHTALYWYRQSLGQGLEFLIYFQGNSAPDKSGLPSDRFSAERTGGSVSTLTIQRTQQEDSAVYLCASSSAPPGQYFGPGTRLTVT.

The chain combines TRBV5-5 with TRBJ2-7; weak D call: TRBD1 (5 bases). This CDR3 has 13 amino acids. Germline lookup yields CDR1 SGHKS and CDR2 YYEKEE (reference sequence). V was pared by 3 bases and J by 4 bases, with 11 bases between. The CDR3 loop is CASSSPDRYEQYF. Here the CDR3 DNA reads TGTGCCAGCAGCTCACCCGACAGATACGAGCAGTACTTC.

V and J are TRBV21-1 and TRBJ2-7; the table's D call, TRBD1, was not checked against the DNA. TRBV21-1 is a listed pseudogene. There are 13 residues in the CDR3. CDR3 region: CASSKCTIAEQYF. In DNA, the CDR3 is TGTGCCAGCAGCAAATGTACAATCGCAGAGCAGTACTTC.

V is TRBV30 and J is TRBJ2-5; D remains unclear. Trimming stripped 3 bases from V and 7 bases from J, with 12 bases between. The CDR3 has 12 amino acids. Germline loops: CDR1 GTSNPN, CDR2 SVGIG (reference sequence). CDR3 sequence reads: CAWRAGPGTQYF. As DNA, the CDR3 is TGTGCCTGGAGGGCCGGCCCTGGGACCCAGTACTTC. Full variable domain (outside the CDR3, taken from reference TRBV30 and TRBJ2-5): SQTIHQWPATLVQPVGSPLSLECTVEGTSNPNLYWYRQAAGRGLQLLFYSVGIGQISSEVPQNLSASRPQDRQFILSSKKLLLSDSGFYLCAWRAGPGTQYFGPGTRLLVL.

The table lists this clone with a few counts. This chain uses TRBV18 with TRBJ2-7; 8 nucleotides agree with TRBD2. The ends lost 2 bases at V and 2 bases at J; junction bases unmatched: 8. This CDR3 has 16 residues. Germline CDR1 is KGHSH and CDR2 is LQKENI. This chain's CDR3 is CASSPTSGRGTYEQYF. CDR3 DNA sequence: TGTGCCAGCTCACCAACAAGCGGGAGAGGAACCTACGAGCAGTACTTC.